These 16 T cell receptor beta chains were sequenced from one sample in a study of shared clonotypes between healthy human individuals. Here immunoSEQ multiplex PCR was the method, and the copy in TCRdb shows in-frame clones only, minus some. Here the sample spans over 2 million clones, over 85% being singletons. Material: naive CD4+ T cells sorted from blood. This sample's subset: CD45RA+ positively selected. The source of these receptors is a man aged 18 to 30 in good health.

The V and J genes are TRBV30 and TRBJ2-2; D gene ambiguous. The CDR3 has 11 amino acids. V lost 2 bases and J 9 bases, leaving 7 bases between the germline ends. Germline-derived CDR1 and CDR2 are GTSNPN and SVGIG (reference sequence). The CDR3 nucleotides read TGTGCCTGGAGTCCTGGGAGGGAGCTGTTTTTT. Translation gives CAWSPGRELFF.

The J gene is TRBJ2-2, the V gene TRBV28; D is uncertain. Germline-derived CDR1 and CDR2 are MDHEN and SYDVKM. Trimming took 0 bases from V and 3 from J, leaving 2 bases between them. This CDR3 is built from 13 residues. The CDR3 loop reads CASSLWDTGELFF. The CDR3 DNA is TGTGCCAGCAGTTTATGGGACACCGGGGAGCTGTTTTTT.

About this clone itself: The sample holds other DNA sequences that translate to the same CDR3. V usage is TRBV6-5 and J usage is TRBJ1-2; TRBD1 aligns across 8 bases. V was pared by 4 bases and J by 1 base, with 2 bases of the junction left unmatched. This CDR3 comprises 14 residues. The V gene's germline CDR1 is MNHEY and CDR2 SVGAGI. The CDR3 loop is CASSSTGGNYGYTF. The CDR3, as DNA: TGTGCCAGCAGTTCCACAGGGGGTAACTATGGCTACACCTTC.

This chain uses TRBV7-3 with TRBJ2-2; D unresolved. The CDR3 length is 12 residues. Germline values: CDR1 SGHTA, CDR2 FQGTGA. Trimming removed 2 bases from V and 6 bases from J, with 4 bases in between. The CDR3 protein is CASSLGAGELFF. CDR3 bases: TGTGCCAGCAGCTTAGGGGCCGGGGAGCTGTTTTTT.

V and J are TRBV7-9 and TRBJ1-1; D is ambiguous. The germline V and J ends were trimmed by 5 bases and 7 bases, with 14 bases remaining between them. Germline assignment: CDR1 SEHNR and CDR2 FQNEAQ (reference sequence). The CDR3 has 13 residues. The CDR3 DNA reads TGTGCCAGCAGCCCATCAATAGGGATTGAAGCTTTCTTT. Its translation is CASSPSIGIEAFF.

V usage is TRBV28 and J usage is TRBJ2-3, with 7 bases lining up with TRBD1. Germline CDR1 is MDHEN and CDR2 is SYDVKM. This CDR3 is 15 amino acids long. Trimming removed 3 bases from V and 2 bases from J; junction bases left unmatched: 5. In DNA, the CDR3 is TGTGCCAGCAGTTTGTTGGACAGGCTCACAGATACGCAGTATTTT. Protein product: CASSLLDRLTDTQYF.

The chain has TRBV5-6 and TRBJ2-7; 10 bases align to TRBD2. Per the germline V gene, CDR1 is SGHDT and CDR2 is YYEEEE. Trimming at V came to 5 bases and at J to 6 bases, leaving 8 bases not matched to a gene. This CDR3 has 14 amino acids. The CDR3: CASSQAGGPSEQYF. The CDR3 bases are TGTGCCAGCAGTCAAGCGGGAGGGCCCTCCGAGCAGTACTTC.

This chain links TRBV10-3 with TRBJ1-5; D unclear. Per germline, CDR1 ENHRY and CDR2 SYGVKD. The CDR3 runs 13 residues. CDR3 amino acids: CAAASALGQPQHF. For the CDR3, the DNA is TGTGCTGCGGCGTCCGCCCTGGGTCAGCCCCAGCATTTT.

The chain couples TRBV10-2 to TRBJ2-7, with D maybe TRBD1 (5 bases). CDR1 and CDR2 (germline): WSHSY, SAAADI. Trimming took 8 bases from V and 6 from J, leaving 11 bases between them. This CDR3 spans 11 amino acids. CDR3 residues: CASLIGVEQYF. The CDR3 bases are TGCGCCAGCCTGATAGGGGTCGAGCAGTACTTC.

The V and J genes are TRBV4-1 and TRBJ1-4; D may be TRBD1 (5 bases). Deletions cut 1 base from V and 5 bases from J, with 11 bases between. Germline V CDR1 and CDR2: MGHRA, YSYEKL. There are 15 residues in the CDR3. The CDR3 DNA follows: TGCGCCAGCAGCCAAGTATCACAGGTGAATGAAAAACTGTTTTTT. Translated: CASSQVSQVNEKLFF.

CDR3 loop: CASSDQTTLLNGYTF. The CDR3 DNA sequence: TGTGCCAGCAGTGATCAGACCACACTCTTGAATGGCTACACCTTC. The chain links TRBV6-1 to TRBJ1-2; D gene ambiguous. This CDR3 comprises 15 residues. Per the germline V gene, CDR1 is MNHNS and CDR2 is SASEGT. Trimming shortened V by 3 bases and J by 6 bases, and 17 bases separated the two germline ends.

This sequence joins TRBV9 and TRBJ1-6; no clear D. The CDR3 covers 13 residues. The germline CDR1 and CDR2 sequences are SGDLS and YYNGEE. Trimming left V 0 bases short and J 8 bases short, with 6 bases between. The CDR3 protein is CASSVEGYSPLHF. The CDR3 DNA reads as TGTGCCAGCAGCGTAGAGGGATATTCACCCCTCCACTTT. Variable domain in full (rest from reference TRBV9 and TRBJ1-6): DSGVTQTPKHLITATGQRVTLRCSPRSGDLSVYWYQQSLDQGLQFLIQYYNGEERAKGNILERFSAQQFPDLHSELNLSSLELGDSALYFCASSVEGYSPLHFGNGTRLTVT.

The rearrangement links TRBV9 to TRBJ1-2; TRBD1 agrees at 7 bases. V was pared by 2 bases and J by 5 bases, with 18 bases of the junction left unmatched. The germline gives CDR1 SGDLS, CDR2 YYNGEE. This CDR3 is 18 amino acids long. CDR3 DNA sequence: TGTGCCAGCAGCGTTTCAAATGGGGCAGCGCTACAGGGGTATGGCTACACCTTC. This sequence encodes CASSVSNGAALQGYGYTF. Full variable domain (outside the CDR3, taken from reference TRBV9 and TRBJ1-2): DSGVTQTPKHLITATGQRVTLRCSPRSGDLSVYWYQQSLDQGLQFLIQYYNGEERAKGNILERFSAQQFPDLHSELNLSSLELGDSALYFCASSVSNGAALQGYGYTFGSGTRLTVV.

The chain carries TRBV5-4 and TRBJ1-2; tentative D call: TRBD1 (5 bases). CDR3 length: 13 amino acids. Germline values: CDR1 SGHNT, CDR2 YYREEE (reference sequence). V was shortened by 2 bases and J by 3 bases, with 8 bases between the two germline ends. The CDR3 DNA sequence: TGTGCCAGCAGCTTCGGAGGGGACTATGGCTACACCTTC. Its protein is CASSFGGDYGYTF.

This chain connects TRBV29-1 to TRBJ2-3; the match to TRBD2 covers 14 bases. This CDR3 has 16 amino acids. The germline V gene has CDR1 SQVTM and CDR2 ANQGSEA. With 0 bases clipped from V and 4 bases from J, the junction kept 3 bases outside the gene matches. The CDR3 sequence: CSVEEGLAGEADTQYF. Here the CDR3 DNA reads TGCAGCGTTGAAGAGGGACTAGCGGGAGAGGCAGATACGCAGTATTTT.

The chain has TRBV6-1 and TRBJ2-5; the match to TRBD1 covers 7 bases. Germline V gene data show CDR1 as MNHNS and CDR2 as SASEGT. V was clipped by 9 bases and J by 5 bases; unmatched bases: 9. The CDR3 is 13 residues long. Here the CDR3 reads CASRDSPWETQYF. The CDR3 DNA sequence: TGTGCCAGTCGGGACAGTCCATGGGAGACCCAGTACTTC.